The sequence of this T cell receptor beta chain was determined in a study of identical twins. The germline V gene encodes CDR1 SEHNR and CDR2 FQNEAQ (reference sequence). V lost 1 base and J lost 5; bases outside the gene matches: 1. This CDR3 has 13 residues. Each CDR3 protein is one row after TCRdb ran MiXCR on the 5' RACE reads. The sample lists hundreds of thousands of distinct CDR3 sequences, approximately 24% occurring once. These records were also assigned to another study, of T cells expressing NK-cell markers.

The sequencing input was CD4+ T cells sorted from blood. The chain recombines TRBV7-9 with TRBJ2-7; 8 nucleotides agree with TRBD1. The TCR comes from a woman aged 18 to 35 in good health. CDR3 coding DNA: TGTGCCAGCAGCTTAGGGGACAGGAACGAGCAGTACTTC. This gives the protein CASSLGDRNEQYF.